The clone carrying this T cell receptor (beta chain) occurred many times. Its antigen is unidentified. This specimen comes from a study of T cells in Graves' hyperthyroidism and ophthalmopathy. From RNA transcripts, TCR beta CDR3 regions were amplified. First-round RT-PCR with HTBI primers amplified the TCR CDR3 region. TCRdb passed the multiplex PCR reads through MiXCR, listing each CDR3 protein once. The data hold 500,000 to 600,000 distinct CDR3 sequences, with 46% observed a single time. Whole-study findings and limits: Through a model of 13 V-J features, ophthalmopathy was separated from stable hyperthyroidism. The model forecast ophthalmopathy, anticipating it by a median approximately 6.2 months before onset.

Clinical symptoms, serum thyroxine, TRAb, thyroid ultrasound and orbital computed tomography informed diagnoses. The CDR3 has 12 amino acids. Between the trimmed V and J ends, which lost 9 bases and 2 bases, there was a span of 7 bases. CDR1 is KGHDR, CDR2 SFDVKD, per germline. V is TRBV24-1 and J is TRBJ1-5; no firm D call. Sequencing used peripheral blood or thyroid tissue (not recorded which). The origin of this receptor is an adult woman with Graves' disease, either hyperthyroidism or ophthalmopathy (not recorded which). The CDR3 loop is CATSVGNQPQHF. As DNA, the CDR3 is TGTGCCACCTCGGTGGGCAATCAGCCCCAGCATTTT.